A single sample gave rise to the 4 T cell receptor beta chains below, sequenced in a study of blood T cell repertoires in COVID-19. The repertoire was sequenced with immunoSEQ multiplex PCR; TCRdb's copy has only in-frame clones and lacks some. The sample includes approximately 250,000 clones, roughly 82% of them seen just once. The specimen was peripheral blood. The receptor set was obtained from a woman aged 40 to 50 who had recovered from COVID-19.

The V gene is TRBV6-6, the J gene TRBJ1-5; 10 positions match TRBD1. The CDR3 contains 15 residues. The V and J ends lost 2 bases and 4 bases, in that order; junction bases with no gene match: 2. Germline V gene data show CDR1 as MNHNY and CDR2 as SVGAGI (reference sequence). CDR3 sequence: CASSYGTGVNQPQHF. The CDR3 nucleotides read TGTGCCAGCAGTTACGGGACAGGGGTGAATCAGCCCCAGCATTTT.

This clone showed up just a few times. CDR3 nucleotides: TGTGCCAGCAGCCTAAACAGGGCTCCGAATGAAAAACTGTTTTTT. Its protein product is CASSLNRAPNEKLFF. The gene calls are TRBV2 and TRBJ1-4; D might be TRBD1 (6 bases). The germline V and J ends were trimmed by 6 bases and 5 bases, with 16 bases remaining between them. The CDR3 runs 15 residues. CDR1 is SNHLY, CDR2 FYNNEI, per germline.

The chain has TRBV14 and TRBJ1-4; 10 nucleotides align to TRBD1. Trimming took 2 bases from V and 7 from J; bases not matched to a gene: 4. CDR1 and CDR2 from the germline V gene are SGHDN and FVKESK. The CDR3 runs to 15 residues. CDR3 protein: CASSQTGTGAEKLFF. The CDR3 region has the DNA TGTGCCAGCAGCCAAACCGGGACAGGGGCTGAAAAACTGTTTTTT.

V usage is TRBV28 and J usage is TRBJ2-3, with 9 positions matching TRBD1. Per the germline V gene, CDR1 is MDHEN and CDR2 is SYDVKM. CDR3 size: 16 residues. V was clipped by 5 bases and J by 6 bases; unmatched bases: 12. In DNA, the CDR3 is TGTGCCAGCAGTGACTCCGGGACAGGGTTATTGGATACGCAGTATTTT. It is translated as CASSDSGTGLLDTQYF.